Below, 14 T cell receptor beta chains from the same sample are listed, as sequenced in a study of OX40 agonist ivuxolimab in advanced cancers. Repertoires were generated with immunoSEQ multiplex PCR, while TCRdb's copy carries only in-frame clones and drops some. The table shows about 73,000 clones, with just under 90% occurring only once. Sequencing was performed on CD4+ or CD8+ T cells sorted from blood, taken in a trial of the OX40 agonist ivuxolimab. Receptors were obtained from an adult with an advanced solid tumor such as melanoma, head and neck, liver or kidney cancer.

This clone has only one observation. The V call is TRBV5-1, the J call TRBJ2-3, with D maybe TRBD2 (6 bases). The CDR3 runs to 16 residues. Germline loops: CDR1 SGHRS, CDR2 YFSETQ. Trimming took off 0 bases at V and 2 bases at J, with 13 bases between the two ends. CDR3 sequence (DNA): TGCGCCAGCAGCTTGGATCTGCGGGGCCCCACAGATACGCAGTATTTT. It is translated as CASSLDLRGPTDTQYF. Full variable domain (rest looked up from reference TRBV5-1 and TRBJ2-3): KAGVTQTPRYLIKTRGQQVTLSCSPISGHRSVSWYQQTPGQGLQFLFEYFSETQRNKGNFPGRFSGRQFSNSRSEMNVSTLELGDSALYLCASSLDLRGPTDTQYFGPGTRLTVL.

This clone was found once. The chain joins TRBV28 to TRBJ2-1; TRBD2 aligns across 11 bases. With 5 bases clipped from V and 4 bases from J, the junction kept 4 bases outside the gene matches. Looked up from germline, CDR1 is MDHEN and CDR2 is SYDVKM. The CDR3 spans 15 residues. The CDR3 loop is CASSLAGGKYNEQFF. The CDR3 region has the DNA TGTGCCAGCAGTCTAGCGGGAGGAAAATACAATGAGCAGTTCTTC. The variable domain in full, with the rest retrieved from reference TRBV28 and TRBJ2-1, is DVKVTQSSRYLVKRTGEKVFLECVQDMDHENMFWYRQDPGLGLRLIYFSYDVKMKEKGDIPEGYSVSREKKERFSLILESASTNQTSMYLCASSLAGGKYNEQFFGPGTRLTVL.

The CDR3 sequence: CASSRGQGMGYEQYF. The CDR3 DNA reads TGTGCCAGCTCACGGGGACAGGGGATGGGCTACGAGCAGTACTTC. The rearrangement joins TRBV18 to TRBJ2-7; 10 nucleotides agree with TRBD1. The CDR3 has 15 amino acids. Germline V CDR1 and CDR2: KGHSH, LQKENI. The junction had 6 bases not matched to a gene; V was cut back by 4 bases and J by 3 bases.

The chain couples TRBV6-5 to TRBJ1-1, with 7 bases fitting TRBD1. Germline lookup yields CDR1 MNHEY and CDR2 SVGAGI. The CDR3 is 14 residues long. Trimming at V came to 2 bases and at J to 0 bases, leaving 0 bases not matched to a gene. This CDR3 reads CASSYRGLNTEAFF. CDR3 DNA: TGTGCCAGCAGTTACAGGGGGCTGAACACTGAAGCTTTCTTT.

The chain employs TRBV7-6 and TRBJ1-3, with D perhaps TRBD1 (6 bases). Per the germline V gene, CDR1 is SGHVS and CDR2 is FNYEAQ. CDR3 length equals 16 residues. Trimming took off 2 bases at V and 0 bases at J, with 11 bases between the two ends. Written as DNA, the CDR3 is TGTGCCAGCAGCTTAATCCGACAGGACTCTGGAAACACCATATATTTT. This encodes CASSLIRQDSGNTIYF.

The chain carries TRBV23-1 and TRBJ2-7; D is uncertain. TRBV23-1 qualifies as an ORF whose function is uncertain. Trimming shortened V by 9 bases and J by 3 bases, and 18 bases separated the two germline ends. This CDR3 is 14 amino acids long. In DNA form, the CDR3 reads TGCGCCAGTCCTCGGTTGGGCTACAACTACGAGCAGTACTTC. It is translated as CASPRLGYNYEQYF.

The chain couples TRBV18 to TRBJ2-5; D remains unclear. CDR1 and CDR2 from the germline V gene are KGHSH and LQKENI. The V end lost 2 bases, the J end lost 7 bases, and 11 bases lay between the germline ends. The CDR3 extends over 13 amino acids. CDR3 region: CASSPDAKGTQYF. The CDR3 nucleotides read TGTGCCAGCTCACCAGACGCAAAGGGGACCCAGTACTTC. Filled out from reference TRBV18 and TRBJ2-5, the complete variable domain reads NAGVMQNPRHLVRRRGQEARLRCSPMKGHSHVYWYRQLPEEGLKFMVYLQKENIIDESGMPKERFSAEFPKEGPSILRIQQVVRGDSAAYFCASSPDAKGTQYFGPGTRLLVL.

The chain combines TRBV29-1 with TRBJ2-5; D perhaps matches TRBD1 (5 bases). Germline V lookup: CDR1 SQVTM, CDR2 ANQGSEA. This CDR3 is 12 amino acids long. Trimming removed 4 bases at V and 5 bases at J, with 11 bases between. The CDR3 sequence is CSVVGRAETQYF. The CDR3 bases are TGCAGCGTTGTGGGCAGGGCTGAGACCCAGTACTTC.

This chain uses TRBV10-3 with TRBJ2-7, with 8 bases identical to TRBD2. CDR1 and CDR2 from the germline V gene are ENHRY and SYGVKD. The V and J ends lost 8 bases and 7 bases, in that order; junction bases with no gene match: 13. CDR3 length: 14 amino acids. CDR3 residues: CAIASGPNRREQYF. The CDR3 DNA reads TGTGCCATCGCTAGCGGGCCTAATCGTCGGGAGCAGTACTTC.

The rearrangement joins TRBV30 to TRBJ2-7; either TRBD1 or TRBD2 may fit D (5 bases each). The ends were cut back, 0 bases at V and 5 bases at J, with 5 bases in the middle. The CDR3 runs 11 residues. CDR1 is GTSNPN, CDR2 SVGIG, per germline (reference sequence). CDR3 nucleotides: TGTGCCTGGAGTGTGGGGGACGAGCAGTACTTC. Its protein is CAWSVGDEQYF. Looking up the rest from reference TRBV30 and TRBJ2-7 gives the full variable domain: SQTIHQWPATLVQPVGSPLSLECTVEGTSNPNLYWYRQAAGRGLQLLFYSVGIGQISSEVPQNLSASRPQDRQFILSSKKLLLSDSGFYLCAWSVGDEQYFGPGTRLTVT.

The chain uses TRBV12-5 and TRBJ2-2; 10 positions agree with TRBD2. With 9 bases clipped from V and 0 bases from J, the junction kept 7 bases outside the gene matches. Germline CDR1 reads LGHNT; CDR2 reads FRNRAP. This CDR3 contains 16 residues. Here the CDR3 DNA reads TGTGCTAGCGAACGGGGACTAGCGTCGAACACCGGGGAGCTGTTTTTT. Translated, it gives CASERGLASNTGELFF.

The V call is TRBV7-9, the J call TRBJ2-5; no firm D call. Germline assignment: CDR1 SEHNR and CDR2 FQNEAQ (reference sequence). Trimming stripped 1 base from V and 4 bases from J, with 4 bases between. This CDR3 has 12 amino acids. The CDR3 loop is CASSLVRETQYF. The CDR3 nucleotides read TGTGCCAGCAGCTTAGTAAGAGAGACCCAGTACTTC.

The chain has TRBV5-1 and TRBJ2-3; D unresolved. Germline assignment: CDR1 SGHRS and CDR2 YFSETQ. Between the trimmed V and J ends, which lost 0 bases and 7 bases, there was a span of 15 bases. CDR3 length: 15 amino acids. The CDR3 here is CASSLGATGSYTQYF. DNA of the CDR3: TGCGCCAGCAGCTTGGGGGCGACTGGCTCCTATACGCAGTATTTT.

The genes are TRBV28 and TRBJ2-7, with 9 bases lining up with TRBD1. Losses at the gene ends were 7 bases for V and 1 base for J; bases not matched to a gene: 11. Germline V gene sequence: CDR1 MDHEN, CDR2 SYDVKM. This CDR3 has 16 amino acids. The CDR3, as DNA: TGTGCCAGCATCACCGAGGGGACAGGGACTTCCTACGAGCAGTACTTC. Translating gives CASITEGTGTSYEQYF.